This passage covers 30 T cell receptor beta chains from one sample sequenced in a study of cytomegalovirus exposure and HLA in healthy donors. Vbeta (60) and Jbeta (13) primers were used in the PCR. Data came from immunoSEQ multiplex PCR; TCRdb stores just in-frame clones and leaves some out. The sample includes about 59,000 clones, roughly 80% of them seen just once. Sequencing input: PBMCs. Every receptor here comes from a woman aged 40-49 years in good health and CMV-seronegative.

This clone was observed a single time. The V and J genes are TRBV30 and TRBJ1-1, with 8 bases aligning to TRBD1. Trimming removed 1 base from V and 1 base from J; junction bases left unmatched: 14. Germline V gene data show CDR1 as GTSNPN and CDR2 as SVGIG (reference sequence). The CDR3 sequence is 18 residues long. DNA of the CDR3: TGTGCCTGGAGTGCTGCCGTTCGGGGCAGGGGGCAGAACACTGAAGCTTTCTTT. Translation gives CAWSAAVRGRGQNTEAFF.

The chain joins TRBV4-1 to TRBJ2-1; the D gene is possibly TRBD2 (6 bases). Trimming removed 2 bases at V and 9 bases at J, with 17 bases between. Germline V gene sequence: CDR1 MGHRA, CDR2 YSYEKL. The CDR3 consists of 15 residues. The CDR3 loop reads CASSQHSVGGREQFF. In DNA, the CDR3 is TGCGCCAGCAGCCAACACAGCGTCGGGGGTCGTGAGCAGTTCTTC.

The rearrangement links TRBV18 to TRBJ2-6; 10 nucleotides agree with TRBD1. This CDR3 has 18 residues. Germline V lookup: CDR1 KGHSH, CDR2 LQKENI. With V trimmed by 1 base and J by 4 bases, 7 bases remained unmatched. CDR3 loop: CASSPRRQGAGGANVLTF. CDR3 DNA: TGTGCCAGCTCACCACGAAGACAGGGGGCTGGGGGGGCCAACGTCCTGACTTTC.

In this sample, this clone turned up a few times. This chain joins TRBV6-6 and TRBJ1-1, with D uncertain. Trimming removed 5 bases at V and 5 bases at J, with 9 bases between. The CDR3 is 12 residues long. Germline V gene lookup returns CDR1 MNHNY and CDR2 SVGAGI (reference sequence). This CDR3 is CASSDPATEAFF. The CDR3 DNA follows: TGTGCCAGCAGTGATCCAGCGACTGAAGCTTTCTTT.

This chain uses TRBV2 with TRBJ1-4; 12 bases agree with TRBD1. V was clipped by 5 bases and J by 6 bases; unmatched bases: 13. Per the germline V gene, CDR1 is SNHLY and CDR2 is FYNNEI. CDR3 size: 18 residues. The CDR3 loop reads CASSTPGTGGAFDEKLFF. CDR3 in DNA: TGTGCCAGCAGTACACCCGGGACAGGGGGCGCTTTCGATGAAAAACTGTTTTTT.

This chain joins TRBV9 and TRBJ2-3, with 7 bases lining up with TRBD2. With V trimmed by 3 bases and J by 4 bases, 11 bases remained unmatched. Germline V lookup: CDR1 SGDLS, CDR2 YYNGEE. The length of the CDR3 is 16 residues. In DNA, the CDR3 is TGTGCCAGCAGCGCGGGGGTGGGAGGGCCTTCAGATACGCAGTATTTT. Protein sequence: CASSAGVGGPSDTQYF.

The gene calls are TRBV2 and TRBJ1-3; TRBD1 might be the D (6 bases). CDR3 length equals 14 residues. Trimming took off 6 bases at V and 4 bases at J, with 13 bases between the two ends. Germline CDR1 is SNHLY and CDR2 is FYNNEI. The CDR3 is CASRVQDSGNTIYF. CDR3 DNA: TGTGCCAGCAGGGTCCAGGACAGCGGAAACACCATATATTTT.

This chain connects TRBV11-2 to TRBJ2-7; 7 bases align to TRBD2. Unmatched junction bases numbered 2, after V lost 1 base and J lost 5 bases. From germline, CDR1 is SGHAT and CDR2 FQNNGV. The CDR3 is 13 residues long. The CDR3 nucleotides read TGTGCCAGCAGCTTAGGACTAGCCCACGAGCAGTACTTC. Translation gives CASSLGLAHEQYF. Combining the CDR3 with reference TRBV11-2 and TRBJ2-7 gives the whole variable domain EAGVAQSPRYKIIEKRQSVAFWCNPISGHATLYWYQQILGQGPKLLIQFQNNGVVDDSQLPKDRFSAERLKGVDSTLKIQPAKLEDSAVYLCASSLGLAHEQYFGPGTRLTVT.

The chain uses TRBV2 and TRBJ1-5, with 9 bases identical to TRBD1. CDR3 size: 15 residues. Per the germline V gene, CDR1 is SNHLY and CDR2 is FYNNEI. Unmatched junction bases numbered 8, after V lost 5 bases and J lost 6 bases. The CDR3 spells CASSPGQGVSQPQHF. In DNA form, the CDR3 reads TGTGCCAGCAGTCCGGGACAGGGTGTTAGTCAGCCCCAGCATTTT.

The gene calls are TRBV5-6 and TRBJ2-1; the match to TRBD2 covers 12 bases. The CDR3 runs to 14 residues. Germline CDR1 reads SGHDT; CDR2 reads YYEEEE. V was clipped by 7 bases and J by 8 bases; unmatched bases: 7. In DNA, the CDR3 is TGTGCCAGCGTGACTAGCGGGAGTTATCATGAGCAGTTCTTC. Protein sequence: CASVTSGSYHEQFF.

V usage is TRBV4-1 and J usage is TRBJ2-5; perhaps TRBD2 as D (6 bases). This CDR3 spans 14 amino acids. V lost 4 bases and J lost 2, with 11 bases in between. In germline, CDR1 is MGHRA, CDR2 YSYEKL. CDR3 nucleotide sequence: TGCGCCAGCAGCCGAGTGGGACTGCAAGAGACCCAGTACTTC. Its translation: CASSRVGLQETQYF.

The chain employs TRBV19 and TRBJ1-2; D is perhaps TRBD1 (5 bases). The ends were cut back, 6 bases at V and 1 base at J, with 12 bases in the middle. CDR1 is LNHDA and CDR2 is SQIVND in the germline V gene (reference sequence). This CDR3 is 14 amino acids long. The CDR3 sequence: CASSRQTDNYGYTF. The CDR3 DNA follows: TGTGCCAGTAGCAGACAGACAGATAACTATGGCTACACCTTC.

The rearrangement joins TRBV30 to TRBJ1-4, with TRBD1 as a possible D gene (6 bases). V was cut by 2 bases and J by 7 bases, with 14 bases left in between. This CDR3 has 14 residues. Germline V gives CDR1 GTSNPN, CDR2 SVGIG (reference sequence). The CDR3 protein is CAWSKGGGAEKLFF. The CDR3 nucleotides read TGTGCCTGGAGTAAGGGAGGGGGGGCTGAAAAACTGTTTTTT.

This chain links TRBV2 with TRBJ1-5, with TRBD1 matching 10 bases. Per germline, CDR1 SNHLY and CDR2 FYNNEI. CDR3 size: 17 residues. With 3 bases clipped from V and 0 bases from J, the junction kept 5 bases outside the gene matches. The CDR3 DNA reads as TGTGCCAGCAGTGAGAGACAGGGGGCGCTTAGCAATCAGCCCCAGCATTTT. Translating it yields CASSERQGALSNQPQHF.

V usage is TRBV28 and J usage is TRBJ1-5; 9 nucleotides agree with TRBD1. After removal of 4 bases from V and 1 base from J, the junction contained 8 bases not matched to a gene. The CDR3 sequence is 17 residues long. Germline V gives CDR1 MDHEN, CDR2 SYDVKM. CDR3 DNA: TGTGCCAGCAGTTCTTGGGACAGGGTAAGGAGCAATCAGCCCCAGCATTTT. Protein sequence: CASSSWDRVRSNQPQHF.

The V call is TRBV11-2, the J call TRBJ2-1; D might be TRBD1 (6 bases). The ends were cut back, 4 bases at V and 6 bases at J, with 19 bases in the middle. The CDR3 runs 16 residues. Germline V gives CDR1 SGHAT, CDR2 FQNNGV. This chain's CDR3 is CASSSLRGETRNEQFF. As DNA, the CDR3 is TGTGCCAGCAGCTCCCTCAGGGGAGAGACACGCAATGAGCAGTTCTTC.

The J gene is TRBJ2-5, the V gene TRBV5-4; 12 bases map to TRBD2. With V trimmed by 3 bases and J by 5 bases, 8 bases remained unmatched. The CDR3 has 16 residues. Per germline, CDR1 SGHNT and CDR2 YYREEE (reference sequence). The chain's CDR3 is CASSSSGRGSGETQYF. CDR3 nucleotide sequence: TGTGCCAGCAGCTCTAGCGGGAGGGGGAGCGGGGAGACCCAGTACTTC. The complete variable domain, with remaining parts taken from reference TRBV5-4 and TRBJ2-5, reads ETGVTQSPTHLIKTRGQQVTLRCSSQSGHNTVSWYQQALGQGPQFIFQYYREEENGRGNFPPRFSGLQFPNYSSELNVNALELDDSALYLCASSSSGRGSGETQYFGPGTRLLVL.

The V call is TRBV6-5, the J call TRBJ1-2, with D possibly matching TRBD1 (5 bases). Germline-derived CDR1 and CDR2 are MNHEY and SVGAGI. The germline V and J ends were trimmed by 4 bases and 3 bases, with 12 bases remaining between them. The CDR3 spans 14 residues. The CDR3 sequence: CASSFQGSHYGYTF. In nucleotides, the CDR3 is TGTGCCAGCAGTTTTCAGGGTTCCCACTATGGCTACACCTTC.

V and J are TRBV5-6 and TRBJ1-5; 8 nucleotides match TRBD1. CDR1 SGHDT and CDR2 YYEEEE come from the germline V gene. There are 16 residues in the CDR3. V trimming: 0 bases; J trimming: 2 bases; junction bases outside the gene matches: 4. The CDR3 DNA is TGTGCCAGCAGCTTGGGGACAGGGTCAGGCAATCAGCCCCAGCATTTT. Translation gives CASSLGTGSGNQPQHF.

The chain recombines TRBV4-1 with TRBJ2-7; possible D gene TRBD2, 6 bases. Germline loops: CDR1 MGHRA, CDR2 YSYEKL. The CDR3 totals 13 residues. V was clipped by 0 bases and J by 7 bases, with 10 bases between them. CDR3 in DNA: TGCGCCAGCAGCCAAGATCCGGGACTTGAGCAGTACTTC. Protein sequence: CASSQDPGLEQYF.

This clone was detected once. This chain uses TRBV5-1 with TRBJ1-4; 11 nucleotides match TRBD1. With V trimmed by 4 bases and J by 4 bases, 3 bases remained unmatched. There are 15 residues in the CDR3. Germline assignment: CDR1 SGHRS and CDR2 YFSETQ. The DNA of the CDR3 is TGCGCCAGCAGCCCGGGACAGGGGGTTAATGAAAAACTGTTTTTT. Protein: CASSPGQGVNEKLFF.

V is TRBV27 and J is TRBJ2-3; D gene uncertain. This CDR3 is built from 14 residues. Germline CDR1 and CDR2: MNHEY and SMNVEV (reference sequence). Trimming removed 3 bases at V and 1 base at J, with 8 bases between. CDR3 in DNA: TGTGCCAGCAGTTTTCTTCCCGGCACAGATACGCAGTATTTT. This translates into CASSFLPGTDTQYF.

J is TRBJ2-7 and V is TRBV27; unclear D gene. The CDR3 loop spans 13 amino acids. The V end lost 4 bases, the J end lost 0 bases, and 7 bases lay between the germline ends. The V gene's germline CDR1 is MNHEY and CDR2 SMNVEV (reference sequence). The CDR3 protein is CASSSFYSYEQYF. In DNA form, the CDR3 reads TGTGCCAGCAGTTCCTTTTACTCCTACGAGCAGTACTTC.

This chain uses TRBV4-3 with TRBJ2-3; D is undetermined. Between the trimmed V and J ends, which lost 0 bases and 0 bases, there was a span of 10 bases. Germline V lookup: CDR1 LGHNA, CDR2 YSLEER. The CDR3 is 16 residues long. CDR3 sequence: CASSQDLISSTDTQYF. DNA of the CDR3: TGCGCCAGCAGCCAAGACCTAATAAGTAGCACAGATACGCAGTATTTT.

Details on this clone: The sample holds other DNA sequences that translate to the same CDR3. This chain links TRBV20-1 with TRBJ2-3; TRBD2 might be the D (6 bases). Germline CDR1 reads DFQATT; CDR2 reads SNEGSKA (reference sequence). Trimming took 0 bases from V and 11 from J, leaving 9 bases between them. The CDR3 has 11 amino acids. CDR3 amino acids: CSAREKGGQYF. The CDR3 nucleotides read TGCAGTGCTAGAGAAAAGGGAGGGCAGTATTTT.

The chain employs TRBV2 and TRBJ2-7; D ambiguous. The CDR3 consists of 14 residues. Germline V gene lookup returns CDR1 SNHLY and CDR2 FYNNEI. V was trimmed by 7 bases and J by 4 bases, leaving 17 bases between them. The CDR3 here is CASIKEKAAYEQYF. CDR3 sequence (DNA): TGTGCCAGCATCAAGGAGAAGGCGGCATACGAGCAGTACTTC.

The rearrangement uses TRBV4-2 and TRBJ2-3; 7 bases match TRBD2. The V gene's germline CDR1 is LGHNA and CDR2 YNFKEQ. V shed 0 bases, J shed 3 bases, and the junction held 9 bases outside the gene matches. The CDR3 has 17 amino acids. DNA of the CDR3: TGTGCCAGCAGCCAAGATTCTGGCGGGAGTGGAACAGATACGCAGTATTTT. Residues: CASSQDSGGSGTDTQYF.

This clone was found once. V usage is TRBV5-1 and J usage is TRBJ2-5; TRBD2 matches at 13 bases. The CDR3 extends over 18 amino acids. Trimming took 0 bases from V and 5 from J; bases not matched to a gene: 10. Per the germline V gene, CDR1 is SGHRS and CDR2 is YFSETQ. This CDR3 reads CASSLDFTSGRARETQYF. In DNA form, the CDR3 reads TGCGCCAGCAGCTTGGATTTTACTAGCGGGAGGGCCCGGGAGACCCAGTACTTC.

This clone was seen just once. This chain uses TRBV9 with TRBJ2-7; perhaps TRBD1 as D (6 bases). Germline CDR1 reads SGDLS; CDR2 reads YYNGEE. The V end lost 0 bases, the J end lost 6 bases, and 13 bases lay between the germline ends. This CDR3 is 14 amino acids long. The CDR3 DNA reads TGTGCCAGCAGCGTAGGGACAGTCCCGTCCGAGCAGTACTTC. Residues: CASSVGTVPSEQYF.

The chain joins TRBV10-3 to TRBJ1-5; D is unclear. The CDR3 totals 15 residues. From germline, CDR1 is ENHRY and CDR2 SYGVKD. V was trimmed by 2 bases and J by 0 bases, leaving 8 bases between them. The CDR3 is CAISETGDSNQPQHF. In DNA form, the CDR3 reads TGTGCCATCAGTGAGACCGGTGATAGCAATCAGCCCCAGCATTTT.